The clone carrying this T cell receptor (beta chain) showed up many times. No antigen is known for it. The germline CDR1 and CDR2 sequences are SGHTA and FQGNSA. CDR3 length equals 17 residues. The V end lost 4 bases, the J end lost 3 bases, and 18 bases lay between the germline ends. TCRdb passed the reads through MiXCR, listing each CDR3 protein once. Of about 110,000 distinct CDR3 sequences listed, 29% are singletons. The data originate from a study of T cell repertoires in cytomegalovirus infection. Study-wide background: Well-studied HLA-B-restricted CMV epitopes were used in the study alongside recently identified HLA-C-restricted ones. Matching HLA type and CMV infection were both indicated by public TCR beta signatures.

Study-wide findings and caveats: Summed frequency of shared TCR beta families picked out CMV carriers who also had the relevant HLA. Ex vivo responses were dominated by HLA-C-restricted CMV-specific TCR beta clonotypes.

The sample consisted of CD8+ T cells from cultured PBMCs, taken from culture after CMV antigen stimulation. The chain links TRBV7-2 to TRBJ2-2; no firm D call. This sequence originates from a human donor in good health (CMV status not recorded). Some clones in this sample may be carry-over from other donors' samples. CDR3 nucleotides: TGTGCCAGCAGCTCCCCCCCCGGACCCGGGTACACCGGGGAGCTGTTTTTT. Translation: CASSSPPGPGYTGELFF. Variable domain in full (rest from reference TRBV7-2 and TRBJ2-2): GAGVSQSPSNKVTEKGKDVELRCDPISGHTALYWYRQSLGQGLEFLIYFQGNSAPDKSGLPSDRFSAERTGGSVSTLTIQRTQQEDSAVYLCASSSPPGPGYTGELFFGEGSRLTVL.